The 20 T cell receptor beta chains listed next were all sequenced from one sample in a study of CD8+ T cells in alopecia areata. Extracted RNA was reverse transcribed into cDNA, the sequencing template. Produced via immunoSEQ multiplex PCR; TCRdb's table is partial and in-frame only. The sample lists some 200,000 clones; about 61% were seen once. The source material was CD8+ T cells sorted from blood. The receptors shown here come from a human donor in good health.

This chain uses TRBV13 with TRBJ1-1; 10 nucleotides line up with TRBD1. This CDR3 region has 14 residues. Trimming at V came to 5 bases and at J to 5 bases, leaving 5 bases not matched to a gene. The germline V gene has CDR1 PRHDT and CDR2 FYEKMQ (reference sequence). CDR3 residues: CASSDRGPETEAFF. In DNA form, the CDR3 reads TGTGCCAGCAGCGACAGGGGGCCCGAAACTGAAGCTTTCTTT.

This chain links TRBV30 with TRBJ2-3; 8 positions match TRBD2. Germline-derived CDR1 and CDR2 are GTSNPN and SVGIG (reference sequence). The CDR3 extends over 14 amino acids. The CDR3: CAVSLAGHTDTQYF. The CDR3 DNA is TGTGCTGTATCATTAGCGGGGCACACAGATACGCAGTATTTT.

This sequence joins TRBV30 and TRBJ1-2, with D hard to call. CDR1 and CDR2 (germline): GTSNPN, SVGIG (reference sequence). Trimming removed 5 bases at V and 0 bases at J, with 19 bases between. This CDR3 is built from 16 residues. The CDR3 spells CAWAHQWREANYGYTF. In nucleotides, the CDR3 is TGTGCCTGGGCACACCAGTGGCGGGAAGCTAACTATGGCTACACCTTC.

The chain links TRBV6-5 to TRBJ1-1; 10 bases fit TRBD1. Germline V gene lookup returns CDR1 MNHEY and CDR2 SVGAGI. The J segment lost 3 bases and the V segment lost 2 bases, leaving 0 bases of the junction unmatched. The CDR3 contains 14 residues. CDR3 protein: CASSYGTGDTEAFF. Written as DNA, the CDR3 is TGTGCCAGCAGTTACGGGACAGGGGACACTGAAGCTTTCTTT.

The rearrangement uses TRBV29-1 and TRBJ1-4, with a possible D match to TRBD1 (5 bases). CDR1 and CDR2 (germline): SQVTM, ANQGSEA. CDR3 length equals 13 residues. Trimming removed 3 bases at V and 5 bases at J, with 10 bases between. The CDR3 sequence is CSVEKGLNEKLFF. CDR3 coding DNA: TGCAGCGTTGAGAAGGGGTTAAATGAAAAACTGTTTTTT.

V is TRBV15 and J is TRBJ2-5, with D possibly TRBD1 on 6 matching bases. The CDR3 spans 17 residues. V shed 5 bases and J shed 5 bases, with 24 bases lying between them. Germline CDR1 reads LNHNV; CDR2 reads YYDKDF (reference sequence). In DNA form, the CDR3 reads TGTGCCACCAGCGATGATCCTCGACAGGCCAAAGGGGAGACCCAGTACTTC. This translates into CATSDDPRQAKGETQYF.

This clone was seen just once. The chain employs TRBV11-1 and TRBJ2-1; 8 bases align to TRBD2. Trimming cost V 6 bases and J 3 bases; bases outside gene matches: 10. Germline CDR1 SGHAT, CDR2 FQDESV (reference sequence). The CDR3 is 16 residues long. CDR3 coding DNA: TGTGCCAGCAGGCCGGACGGTAGCGGGGTCTACAATGAGCAGTTCTTC. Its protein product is CASRPDGSGVYNEQFF.

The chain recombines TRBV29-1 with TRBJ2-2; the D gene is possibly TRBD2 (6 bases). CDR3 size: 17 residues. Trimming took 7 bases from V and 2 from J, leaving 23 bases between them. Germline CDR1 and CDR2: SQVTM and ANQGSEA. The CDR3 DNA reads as TGCAGCGCGTGCCCCGTTAGGGGACTGGCTAACACCGGGGAGCTGTTTTTT. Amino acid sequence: CSACPVRGLANTGELFF.

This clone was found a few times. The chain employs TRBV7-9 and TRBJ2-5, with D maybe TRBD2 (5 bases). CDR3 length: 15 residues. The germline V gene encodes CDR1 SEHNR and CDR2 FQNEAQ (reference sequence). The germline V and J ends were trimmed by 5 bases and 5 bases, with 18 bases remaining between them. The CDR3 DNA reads TGTGCCAGCAGCCCTGCTGAGGGATCCCATGAGACCCAGTACTTC. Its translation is CASSPAEGSHETQYF.

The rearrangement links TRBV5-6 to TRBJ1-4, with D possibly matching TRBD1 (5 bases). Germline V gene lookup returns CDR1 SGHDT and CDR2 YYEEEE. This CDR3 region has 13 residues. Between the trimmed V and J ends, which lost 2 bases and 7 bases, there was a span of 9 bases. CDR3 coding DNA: TGTGCCAGCAGCTTAGGGGATATTGAAAAACTGTTTTTT. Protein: CASSLGDIEKLFF.

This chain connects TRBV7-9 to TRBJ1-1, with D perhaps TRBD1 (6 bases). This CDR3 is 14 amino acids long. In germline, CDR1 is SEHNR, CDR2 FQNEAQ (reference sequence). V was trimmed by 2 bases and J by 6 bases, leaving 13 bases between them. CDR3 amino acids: CASSLLTEGAEAFF. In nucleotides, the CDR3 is TGTGCCAGCAGCTTACTCACGGAGGGGGCTGAAGCTTTCTTT.

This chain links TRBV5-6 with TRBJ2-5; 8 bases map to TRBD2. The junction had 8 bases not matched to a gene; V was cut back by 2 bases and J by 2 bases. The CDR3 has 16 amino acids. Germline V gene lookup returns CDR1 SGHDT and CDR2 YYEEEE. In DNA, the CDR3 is TGTGCCAGCAGCTTAGGTCTAGCGGGTAATCAAGAGACCCAGTACTTC. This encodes CASSLGLAGNQETQYF.

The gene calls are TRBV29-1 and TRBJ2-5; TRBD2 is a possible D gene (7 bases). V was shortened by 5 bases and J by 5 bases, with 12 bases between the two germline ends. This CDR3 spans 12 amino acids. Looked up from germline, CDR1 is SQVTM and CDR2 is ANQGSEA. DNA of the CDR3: TGCAGCGTTCGGGGGGCAAGGGAGACCCAGTACTTC. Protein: CSVRGARETQYF.

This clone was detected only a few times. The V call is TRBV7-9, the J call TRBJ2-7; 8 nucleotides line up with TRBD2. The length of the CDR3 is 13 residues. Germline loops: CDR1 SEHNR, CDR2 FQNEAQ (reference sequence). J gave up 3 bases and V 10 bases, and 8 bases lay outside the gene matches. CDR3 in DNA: TGTGCCACCCGGGGGGGAGGAAACTACGAGCAGTACTTC. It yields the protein CATRGGGNYEQYF.

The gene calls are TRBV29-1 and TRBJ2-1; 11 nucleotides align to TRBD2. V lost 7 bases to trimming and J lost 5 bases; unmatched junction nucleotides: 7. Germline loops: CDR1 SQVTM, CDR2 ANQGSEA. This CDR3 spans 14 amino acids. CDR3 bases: TGCAGCGCCGCGGGACTAGCGGATAACAATGAGCAGTTCTTC. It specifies CSAAGLADNNEQFF.

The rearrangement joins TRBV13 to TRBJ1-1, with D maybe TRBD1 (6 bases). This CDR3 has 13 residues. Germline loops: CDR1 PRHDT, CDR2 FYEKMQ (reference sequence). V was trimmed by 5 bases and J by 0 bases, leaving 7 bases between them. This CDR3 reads CASSGQMNTEAFF. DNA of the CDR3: TGTGCCAGCAGCGGACAGATGAACACTGAAGCTTTCTTT.

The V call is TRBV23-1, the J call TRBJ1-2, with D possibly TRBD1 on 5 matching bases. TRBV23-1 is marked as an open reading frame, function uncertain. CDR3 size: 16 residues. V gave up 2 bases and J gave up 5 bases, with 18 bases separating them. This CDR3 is CASSQPSREGLYGYTF. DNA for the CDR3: TGCGCCAGCAGTCAACCCTCGAGGGAGGGGCTTTATGGCTACACCTTC.

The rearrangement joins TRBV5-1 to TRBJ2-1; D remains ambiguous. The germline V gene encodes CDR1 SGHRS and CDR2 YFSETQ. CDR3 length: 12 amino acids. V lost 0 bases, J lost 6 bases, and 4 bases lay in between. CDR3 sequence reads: CASSLASNEQFF. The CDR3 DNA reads TGCGCCAGCAGCTTGGCTAGCAATGAGCAGTTCTTC.

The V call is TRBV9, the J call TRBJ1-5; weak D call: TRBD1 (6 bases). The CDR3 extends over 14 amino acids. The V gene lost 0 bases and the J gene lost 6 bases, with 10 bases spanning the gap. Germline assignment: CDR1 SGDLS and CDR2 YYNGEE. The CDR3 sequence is CASSVEGGTQPQHF. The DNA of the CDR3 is TGTGCCAGCAGCGTAGAGGGGGGTACTCAGCCCCAGCATTTT.

The CDR3 spells CASSRGQGRHEQYF. The CDR3 DNA reads TGTGCCAGCAGCCGAGGACAGGGCAGACACGAGCAGTACTTC. The rearrangement uses TRBV7-9 and TRBJ2-7; the match to TRBD1 covers 8 bases. Germline values: CDR1 SEHNR, CDR2 FQNEAQ (reference sequence). V lost 5 bases and J lost 5; bases outside the gene matches: 8. The CDR3 is 14 amino acids.